What follows are 26 T cell receptor beta chains derived from one specimen sequenced in a study of cytomegalovirus exposure and HLA in healthy donors. Primers: 60 Vbeta forward and 13 Jbeta reverse. Generated by immunoSEQ multiplex PCR, the TCRdb table keeps only in-frame clones and is missing some. The sample consists of roughly 230,000 clones, around 80% of them appearing once. Sequences were obtained from PBMCs. Receptor source: a boy between 5 and 17 years old in good health and CMV-seronegative.

This chain uses TRBV9 with TRBJ2-3, with 7 nucleotides matching TRBD2. Looked up from germline, CDR1 is SGDLS and CDR2 is YYNGEE. The length of the CDR3 is 15 residues. Trimming cost V 0 bases and J 2 bases; bases outside gene matches: 3. The CDR3 region is CASSVGLAATDTQYF. CDR3 bases: TGTGCCAGCAGCGTAGGTCTAGCGGCCACAGATACGCAGTATTTT.

This clone was seen a few times. The CDR3: CASSRSRGGNSPLHF. CDR3 in DNA: TGCGCCAGCAGCCGGAGCAGGGGTGGCAATTCACCCCTCCACTTT. The rearrangement links TRBV5-1 to TRBJ1-6, with D perhaps matching TRBD1 (6 bases). Germline V gene sequence: CDR1 SGHRS, CDR2 YFSETQ. This CDR3 comprises 15 residues. Trimming removed 4 bases from V and 7 bases from J, with 15 bases in between.

The chain joins TRBV7-2 to TRBJ1-1; the D gene is possibly TRBD1 (5 bases). V lost 3 bases and J 7 bases, leaving 12 bases between the germline ends. CDR1 is SGHTA and CDR2 is FQGNSA in the germline V gene. CDR3 length: 13 residues. CDR3 sequence reads: CASSFGYGGEAFF. The CDR3 DNA reads TGTGCCAGCAGCTTCGGTTACGGGGGTGAAGCTTTCTTT.

In its sample, this clone was seen a few times. This chain connects TRBV5-1 to TRBJ2-7, with D possibly matching TRBD1 (5 bases). The CDR3 spans 16 residues. Germline loops: CDR1 SGHRS, CDR2 YFSETQ. V lost 4 bases and J lost 3, with 20 bases in between. This CDR3 reads CASSPRSRQMIYEQYF. Here the CDR3 DNA reads TGCGCCAGCAGCCCTCGCAGCCGACAGATGATCTACGAGCAGTACTTC.

The chain links TRBV7-2 to TRBJ2-1; weak D call: TRBD2 (5 bases). The germline gives CDR1 SGHTA, CDR2 FQGNSA. V shed 4 bases and J shed 9 bases, with 10 bases lying between them. The CDR3 loop spans 12 amino acids. The CDR3 nucleotides are TGTGCCAGCAGCTCGACTATGGGTGAGCAGTTCTTC. Translated, it gives CASSSTMGEQFF.

V and J are TRBV29-1 and TRBJ2-7; 11 nucleotides line up with TRBD2. The CDR3 extends over 14 amino acids. Germline CDR1 and CDR2: SQVTM and ANQGSEA. V lost 3 bases and J lost 4; bases outside the gene matches: 5. CDR3 amino acids: CSVDPGTSGYEQYF. Here the CDR3 DNA reads TGCAGCGTTGACCCCGGGACTAGCGGATACGAGCAGTACTTC.

The rearrangement joins TRBV6-6 to TRBJ1-4, with a possible D match to TRBD1 (6 bases). The V end lost 4 bases, the J end lost 6 bases, and 15 bases lay between the germline ends. The CDR3 covers 15 residues. Germline V lookup: CDR1 MNHNY, CDR2 SVGAGI (reference sequence). CDR3 sequence: CASSFPTGRDEKLFF. The CDR3 region has the DNA TGTGCCAGCAGTTTCCCGACAGGCCGGGATGAAAAACTGTTTTTT.

This clone was picked up one time. V gene TRBV30 combines with J gene TRBJ2-1; D remains unclear. Trimming cost V 1 base and J 13 bases, with 11 bases left between them. Germline loops: CDR1 GTSNPN, CDR2 SVGIG (reference sequence). This CDR3 comprises 11 residues. The CDR3 loop reads CAWSEAPGQFF. In nucleotides, the CDR3 is TGTGCCTGGAGTGAGGCCCCAGGACAGTTCTTC.

This clone came up once. This rearrangement joins TRBV10-1 to TRBJ1-2; D gene ambiguous. V was clipped by 7 bases and J by 11 bases, with 11 bases between them. Germline CDR1 is WNHNN and CDR2 is SYGVQD (reference sequence). This CDR3 comprises 10 residues. For the CDR3, the DNA is TGCGCCAGCATTCCCAACGGGTACACCTTC. Its protein is CASIPNGYTF.

With respect to this clone: The junction departs from germline at one end; a sequencing error may be responsible. Other DNA sequences of this sample code for an identical CDR3. The chain joins TRBV4-2 to TRBJ2-6; possible D gene TRBD2, 6 bases. Germline lookup yields CDR1 LGHNA and CDR2 YNFKEQ. This CDR3 contains 16 residues. The CDR3 sequence is CASSAGPLSGANVLTF. CDR3 in DNA: TGTGCCAGCAGCGCGGGACCTCTCTCTGGGGCCAACGTTCTGACTTTC.

This clone was seen a few times. This CDR3 is CASGRDRGSVYF. The CDR3 nucleotides read TGCGCCAGCGGCAGGGACAGGGGGTCGGTGTACTTC. V and J are TRBV10-1 and TRBJ2-7; 11 nucleotides align to TRBD1. V shed 8 bases and J 12 bases; nucleotides not matched to a gene: 9. The germline gives CDR1 WNHNN, CDR2 SYGVQD (reference sequence). The CDR3 has 12 residues.

V is TRBV5-1 and J is TRBJ2-3; tentatively, D is TRBD1 (5 bases). Trimming stripped 4 bases from V and 2 bases from J, with 14 bases between. Germline CDR1 SGHRS, CDR2 YFSETQ. This CDR3 is built from 15 residues. Here the CDR3 DNA reads TGCGCCAGCAGCCTCGTTGGGGCCGCCACAGATACGCAGTATTTT. Its protein is CASSLVGAATDTQYF. The variable domain in full, with the rest retrieved from reference TRBV5-1 and TRBJ2-3, is KAGVTQTPRYLIKTRGQQVTLSCSPISGHRSVSWYQQTPGQGLQFLFEYFSETQRNKGNFPGRFSGRQFSNSRSEMNVSTLELGDSALYLCASSLVGAATDTQYFGPGTRLTVL.

The chain carries TRBV9 and TRBJ2-2, with D perhaps TRBD2 (6 bases). Between the trimmed V and J ends, which lost 4 bases and 12 bases, there was a span of 10 bases. Germline CDR1 reads SGDLS; CDR2 reads YYNGEE. CDR3 size: 11 residues. The CDR3 DNA follows: TGTGCCAGCAGCCCTGGGACTCAGCTGTTTTTT. Amino acid sequence: CASSPGTQLFF.

The chain carries TRBV27 and TRBJ1-5; D gene ambiguous. Trimming cost V 5 bases and J 0 bases, with 11 bases left between them. The germline gives CDR1 MNHEY, CDR2 SMNVEV (reference sequence). The CDR3 is 15 residues long. The CDR3 sequence is CASSTIRGSNQPQHF. The CDR3 region has the DNA TGTGCCAGCAGTACAATCCGTGGTAGCAATCAGCCCCAGCATTTT.

This sequence joins TRBV13 and TRBJ2-1; a possible D gene is TRBD2 (6 bases). Trimming took off 0 bases at V and 10 bases at J, with 10 bases between the two ends. The CDR3 runs to 13 residues. CDR1 is PRHDT and CDR2 is FYEKMQ in the germline V gene (reference sequence). The chain's CDR3 is CASSLGGGSEQFF. CDR3 DNA: TGTGCCAGCAGCTTAGGCGGGGGAAGCGAGCAGTTCTTC.

The chain couples TRBV6-4 to TRBJ1-2; 8 bases fit TRBD1. Trimming at V came to 3 bases and at J to 6 bases, leaving 12 bases not matched to a gene. The CDR3 covers 16 residues. The germline V gene encodes CDR1 MRHNA and CDR2 SNTAGT. The CDR3 sequence: CASSEGQGTGVDGYTF. The CDR3 coding sequence is TGTGCCAGCAGTGAAGGACAGGGCACGGGTGTTGATGGCTACACCTTC.

The rearrangement uses TRBV4-1 and TRBJ2-3; TRBD2 is a possible D gene (7 bases). CDR3 length: 17 residues. V gave up 4 bases and J gave up 0 bases, with 17 bases separating them. Germline V lookup: CDR1 MGHRA, CDR2 YSYEKL. The CDR3 coding sequence is TGCGCCAGCAGCCTAGCGAGGGAGGGGGGGAGCACAGATACGCAGTATTTT. Amino acids: CASSLAREGGSTDTQYF.

The chain carries TRBV5-1 and TRBJ1-6; 9 bases are shared with TRBD1. The CDR3 is 15 amino acids. V lost 0 bases to trimming and J lost 8 bases; unmatched junction nucleotides: 3. Per the germline V gene, CDR1 is SGHRS and CDR2 is YFSETQ. CDR3 loop: CASSLAGQGDSPLHF. The CDR3 DNA sequence: TGCGCCAGCAGCTTGGCGGGACAGGGAGATTCACCCCTCCACTTT. The full variable domain, in which reference TRBV5-1 and TRBJ1-6 provide the parts outside the CDR3, is KAGVTQTPRYLIKTRGQQVTLSCSPISGHRSVSWYQQTPGQGLQFLFEYFSETQRNKGNFPGRFSGRQFSNSRSEMNVSTLELGDSALYLCASSLAGQGDSPLHFGNGTRLTVT.

The chain links TRBV5-6 to TRBJ2-6; TRBD1 matches at 9 bases. Unmatched junction bases numbered 12, after V lost 4 bases and J lost 4 bases. Germline V lookup: CDR1 SGHDT, CDR2 YYEEEE. The CDR3 is 18 residues long. This CDR3 is CASSPLRTGVRGANVLTF. CDR3 in DNA: TGTGCCAGCAGCCCTCTCCGGACAGGGGTACGAGGGGCCAACGTCCTGACTTTC.

The V and J genes are TRBV15 and TRBJ2-7; D is unclear. V lost 0 bases and J 5 bases, leaving 14 bases between the germline ends. In germline, CDR1 is LNHNV, CDR2 YYDKDF (reference sequence). The CDR3 extends over 15 amino acids. The CDR3: CATSRDYVAPNEQYF. The CDR3 DNA is TGTGCCACCAGCAGAGATTACGTGGCCCCGAACGAGCAGTACTTC.

CDR3 bases: TGTGCCAGCAGCCAAGATCGGGGAACCGGCCCCCGGTGGCAGTACTTC. Residues: CASSQDRGTGPRWQYF. The V and J genes are TRBV4-2 and TRBJ2-5; D is perhaps TRBD2 (5 bases). The CDR3 is made up of 16 amino acids. The V end was cut by 0 bases, the J end by 11 bases, with 22 bases between. The germline CDR1 and CDR2 sequences are LGHNA and YNFKEQ.

J is TRBJ2-3 and V is TRBV5-4, with TRBD2 matching 10 bases. Germline-derived CDR1 and CDR2 are SGHNT and YYREEE (reference sequence). The CDR3 contains 16 residues. Germline trimming cut 7 bases from V and 3 bases from J; bases unmatched to any gene: 11. This CDR3 reads CASQRTSGRGTDTQYF. The CDR3 coding sequence is TGTGCCAGCCAGAGGACTAGCGGAAGGGGGACAGATACGCAGTATTTT.

The rearrangement uses TRBV9 and TRBJ2-3, with TRBD2 as a possible D gene (7 bases). V was shortened by 0 bases and J by 5 bases, with 13 bases between the two germline ends. The CDR3 is made up of 15 amino acids. The germline V gene encodes CDR1 SGDLS and CDR2 YYNGEE. DNA of the CDR3: TGTGCCAGCAGCGTAGATCGGGGAGGGGGAGATACGCAGTATTTT. This encodes CASSVDRGGGDTQYF.

This clone has only one observation. The J gene is TRBJ2-5, the V gene TRBV5-1; 9 bases fit TRBD2. Gene TRBJ2-7 matches the end of the DNA better, so the J call may be wrong. CDR1 and CDR2 (germline): SGHRS, YFSETQ. The CDR3 extends over 16 amino acids. Here the CDR3 reads CASSSGLASAWYEQYF. The CDR3 DNA follows: TGCGCCAGCAGCTCGGGACTAGCCTCAGCATGGTACGAGCAGTACTTC.

The V and J genes are TRBV13 and TRBJ1-5; D ambiguous. Trimming took off 0 bases at V and 5 bases at J, with 8 bases between the two ends. The CDR3 has 14 amino acids. Germline lookup yields CDR1 PRHDT and CDR2 FYEKMQ (reference sequence). CDR3 DNA: TGTGCCAGCAGCTTAGGCCGGAGGGATCAGCCCCAGCATTTT. Amino acids: CASSLGRRDQPQHF. Full variable domain (outside the CDR3, taken from reference TRBV13 and TRBJ1-5): AAGVIQSPRHLIKEKRETATLKCYPIPRHDTVYWYQQGPGQDPQFLISFYEKMQSDKGSIPDRFSAQQFSDYHSELNMSSLELGDSALYFCASSLGRRDQPQHFGDGTRLSIL.

On this clone itself: The final CDR3 position lacks the conserved phenylalanine or tryptophan, pointing to a likely read error. The limits of the CDR3 on the DNA are not certain, so only TCRdb's listed CDR3 is given. V is TRBV21-1 and J is TRBJ2-7; the table's D call, TRBD1, was not checked against the DNA. TRBV21-1 is given as a pseudogene. Ends included, the CDR3 has 8 residues. This CDR3 reads CASSKSGL.